Presented here are 22 T cell receptor beta chains from one specimen sequenced in a study of shared clonotypes between healthy human individuals. Assay used: immunoSEQ multiplex PCR; TCRdb lists only in-frame clones, some missing. The table shows some 2,000,000 clones, with less than 95% occurring only once. Naive CD8 cells, CD45RO-negative and positively selected for CCR7, excluded terminally differentiated effector memory CD45RA+ cells. The sequenced sample consisted of naive CD8+ T cells sorted from blood. These receptors were taken from a man between 18 and 29 years old in good health.

This sequence joins TRBV15 and TRBJ2-3, with D tentatively TRBD2 (6 bases). The CDR3 sequence is 14 residues long. Trimming shortened V by 8 bases and J by 4 bases, and 16 bases separated the two germline ends. CDR1 and CDR2 from the germline V gene are LNHNV and YYDKDF (reference sequence). Here the CDR3 reads CATREVEGPDTQYF. The CDR3 region has the DNA TGTGCCACCCGAGAGGTGGAGGGTCCAGATACGCAGTATTTT. The whole variable domain, remainder taken from reference TRBV15 and TRBJ2-3, is DAMVIQNPRYQVTQFGKPVTLSCSQTLNHNVMYWYQQKSSQAPKLLFHYYDKDFNNEADTPDNFQSRRPNTSFCFLDIRSPGLGDTAMYLCATREVEGPDTQYFGPGTRLTVL.

V gene TRBV11-2 combines with J gene TRBJ1-3; 10 bases align to TRBD1. CDR1 is SGHAT and CDR2 is FQNNGV in the germline V gene. The V segment lost 1 base and the J segment 2 bases; nucleotides outside the gene matches: 2. This CDR3 contains 16 residues. The CDR3 DNA reads as TGTGCCAGCAGCTTAGCCGGGACAGGGGCTGGAAACACCATATATTTT. It codes for CASSLAGTGAGNTIYF.

The gene calls are TRBV29-1 and TRBJ2-7, with D hard to call. V was cut by 5 bases and J by 8 bases, with 16 bases left in between. Per the germline V gene, CDR1 is SQVTM and CDR2 is ANQGSEA. There are 12 residues in the CDR3. The CDR3 DNA reads as TGCAGCGTTCTCACCTTGGAGACAAAGCAGTACTTC. Amino acid sequence: CSVLTLETKQYF.

This clone has more than one count but fewer than ten. The chain uses TRBV28 and TRBJ1-2; TRBD1 is a possible D gene (5 bases). Germline CDR1 reads MDHEN; CDR2 reads SYDVKM. V was clipped by 6 bases and J by 2 bases, with 16 bases between them. This CDR3 has 15 amino acids. CDR3 in amino acids: CASSYRDGGNYGYTF. The CDR3 DNA reads TGTGCCAGCAGCTATAGGGACGGGGGGAACTATGGCTACACCTTC.

The chain combines TRBV10-2 with TRBJ2-7; D possibly corresponds to TRBD2 (7 bases). Between the trimmed V and J ends, which lost 6 bases and 7 bases, there was a span of 10 bases. CDR1 is WSHSY and CDR2 is SAAADI in the germline V gene. This CDR3 is built from 11 residues. CDR3 amino acids: CASRGGLEQYF. CDR3 DNA sequence: TGCGCCAGCAGGGGGGGGCTGGAGCAGTACTTC.

This clone was recorded once. J is TRBJ2-2 and V is TRBV6-1; D not certain. With 2 bases removed from V and 0 bases from J, the gap between germline ends came to 10 bases. In germline, CDR1 is MNHNS, CDR2 SASEGT. This CDR3 region has 16 residues. CDR3 amino acids: CASSELVDSNTGELFF. The CDR3 nucleotides are TGTGCCAGCAGTGAATTGGTTGATTCGAACACCGGGGAGCTGTTTTTT.

V usage is TRBV9 and J usage is TRBJ1-1, with 8 bases identical to TRBD1. The CDR3 runs 13 residues. After removal of 6 bases from V and 6 bases from J, the junction contained 7 bases not matched to a gene. From germline, CDR1 is SGDLS and CDR2 YYNGEE. The chain's CDR3 is CASNGQGGPEAFF. The CDR3 bases are TGTGCCAGCAACGGACAGGGAGGGCCTGAAGCTTTCTTT.

The V and J genes are TRBV6-1 and TRBJ2-1, with D perhaps matching TRBD2 (5 bases). This CDR3 has 14 amino acids. V lost 1 base and J 6 bases, leaving 10 bases between the germline ends. Per the germline V gene, CDR1 is MNHNS and CDR2 is SASEGT. The DNA for the CDR3 is TGTGCCAGCAGTGAAGTCGGGGTTGGCAATGAGCAGTTCTTC. Amino acids: CASSEVGVGNEQFF.

This sequence joins TRBV14 and TRBJ2-7; TRBD2 matches at 7 bases. This CDR3 has 15 amino acids. CDR1 and CDR2 (germline): SGHDN, FVKESK. With V trimmed by 4 bases and J by 7 bases, 13 bases remained unmatched. The CDR3 DNA reads TGTGCCAGCAGCCGCACCCACGGGGGGATCCCAGAGCAGTACTTC. Its protein is CASSRTHGGIPEQYF.

The chain joins TRBV10-1 to TRBJ2-3; 9 positions agree with TRBD2. Trimming cost V 10 bases and J 2 bases; bases outside gene matches: 22. The germline V gene has CDR1 WNHNN and CDR2 SYGVQD (reference sequence). This CDR3 is built from 19 residues. The chain's CDR3 is CAIPRETSGTRQPTDTQYF. CDR3 DNA: TGCGCCATCCCTAGGGAGACTAGCGGAACCCGGCAACCCACAGATACGCAGTATTTT.

CDR3 loop: CASSERGRNYNEKLFF. CDR3 DNA sequence: TGTGCCAGCAGCGAGAGAGGACGGAACTATAATGAAAAACTGTTTTTT. The chain is built from TRBV9 and TRBJ1-4; unclear D gene. This CDR3 has 16 residues. Trimming removed 3 bases from V and 4 bases from J, with 16 bases in between. The V gene's germline CDR1 is SGDLS and CDR2 YYNGEE.

The rearrangement links TRBV27 to TRBJ1-2; D might be TRBD1 (6 bases). The CDR3 totals 14 residues. Germline CDR1 and CDR2: MNHEY and SMNVEV (reference sequence). V was shortened by 6 bases and J by 3 bases, with 14 bases between the two germline ends. CDR3 protein: CASRQGGGDYGYTF. The CDR3 DNA sequence: TGTGCCAGCAGACAAGGGGGGGGCGACTATGGCTACACCTTC.

V usage is TRBV7-9 and J usage is TRBJ2-7; no firm D call. The CDR3 is 13 amino acids. Germline CDR1 and CDR2: SEHNR and FQNEAQ (reference sequence). V gave up 3 bases and J gave up 4 bases, with 10 bases separating them. The CDR3 nucleotides read TGTGCCAGCAGCTTCAGTCAAGAGTACGAGCAGTACTTC. Its translation: CASSFSQEYEQYF.

The chain recombines TRBV15 with TRBJ2-2; perhaps TRBD1 as D (6 bases). Trimming pared 6 bases from V and 6 bases from J, leaving 14 bases between. Per germline, CDR1 LNHNV and CDR2 YYDKDF (reference sequence). This CDR3 comprises 14 residues. CDR3 loop: CATRPTGSPGELFF. The CDR3 region has the DNA TGTGCCACCAGACCCACAGGGAGCCCCGGGGAGCTGTTTTTT.

The genes are TRBV27 and TRBJ1-2; 7 bases are a match to TRBD1. The CDR3 spans 16 residues. Per germline, CDR1 MNHEY and CDR2 SMNVEV (reference sequence). The ends lost 5 bases at V and 2 bases at J; junction bases unmatched: 11. CDR3 sequence reads: CASSTLQGTTNYGYTF. CDR3 nucleotide sequence: TGTGCCAGCAGTACCCTACAGGGGACGACGAACTATGGCTACACCTTC.

Note on this clone: This specimen includes other DNA sequences encoding the same CDR3. V is TRBV27 and J is TRBJ2-7, with 7 bases that match TRBD2. Per germline, CDR1 MNHEY and CDR2 SMNVEV (reference sequence). This CDR3 is 15 amino acids long. Trimming cost V 0 bases and J 0 bases; bases outside gene matches: 2. In nucleotides, the CDR3 is TGTGCCAGCAGTTTATCCGGGAGGAGCTCCTACGAGCAGTACTTC. Translated: CASSLSGRSSYEQYF.

The V and J genes are TRBV10-1 and TRBJ2-3, with 10 bases lining up with TRBD2. CDR3 length: 19 residues. Per germline, CDR1 WNHNN and CDR2 SYGVQD (reference sequence). V was pared by 3 bases and J by 4 bases, with 16 bases of the junction left unmatched. The CDR3 nucleotides read TGCGCCAGCAGTGATCTGGGGGTGATACTAGCGGGAACGGCAGATACGCAGTATTTT. This encodes CASSDLGVILAGTADTQYF.

The rearrangement joins TRBV13 to TRBJ2-7, with D tentatively TRBD1 (5 bases). The CDR3 loop spans 14 amino acids. V was clipped by 4 bases and J by 3 bases, with 13 bases between them. CDR1 is PRHDT and CDR2 is FYEKMQ in the germline V gene (reference sequence). The CDR3: CASSSTAGYYEQYF. The CDR3 region has the DNA TGTGCCAGCAGCTCTACGGCAGGGTACTACGAGCAGTACTTC.

J is TRBJ1-2 and V is TRBV4-3, with D unclear. CDR1 and CDR2 from the germline V gene are LGHNA and YSLEER. This CDR3 is built from 15 residues. V was shortened by 2 bases and J by 2 bases, with 12 bases between the two germline ends. The CDR3 protein is CASSQSILLNYGYTF. The CDR3 coding sequence is TGCGCCAGCAGCCAAAGTATCCTTCTCAACTATGGCTACACCTTC.

The chain recombines TRBV14 with TRBJ2-7; D is unresolved. The CDR3 sequence is 13 residues long. Germline V CDR1 and CDR2: SGHDN, FVKESK. V shed 0 bases and J shed 6 bases, with 9 bases lying between them. CDR3 sequence reads: CASSQDMAGEQYF. The DNA for the CDR3 is TGTGCCAGCAGCCAAGATATGGCAGGCGAGCAGTACTTC.

The chain's CDR3 is CASSIRADRDSYEQYF. CDR3 sequence (DNA): TGTGCCAGTAGTATAAGGGCGGACAGGGATTCCTACGAGCAGTACTTC. The V and J genes are TRBV19 and TRBJ2-7; 8 positions match TRBD1. The CDR3 extends over 16 amino acids. V lost 2 bases to trimming and J lost 1 base; unmatched junction nucleotides: 7. The germline V gene encodes CDR1 LNHDA and CDR2 SQIVND (reference sequence).

The rearrangement links TRBV14 to TRBJ2-1; the D gene is possibly TRBD2 (6 bases). CDR1 SGHDN and CDR2 FVKESK come from the germline V gene. V gave up 4 bases and J gave up 5 bases, with 12 bases separating them. This CDR3 region has 14 residues. CDR3 residues: CASSRTGSHNEQFF. In nucleotides, the CDR3 is TGTGCCAGCAGCCGTACCGGGAGCCACAATGAGCAGTTCTTC.